Following are 25 T cell receptor beta chains from one sample sequenced in a study of T cell responses to AZD1222 COVID-19 vaccine. The table came from immunoSEQ multiplex PCR; TCRdb's copy has only in-frame clones and leaves some out. This sample has nearly 110,000 clones, with around nine tenths found just once. The material sequenced was peripheral blood, taken 28 days after the second AZD1222 dose. The receptors derive from an adult who received the AZD1222 COVID-19 vaccine.

The chain links TRBV19 to TRBJ2-5; weak D call: TRBD2 (6 bases). The V end was cut by 4 bases, the J end by 1 base, with 10 bases between. Germline V CDR1 and CDR2: LNHDA, SQIVND (reference sequence). The CDR3 spans 14 residues. For the CDR3, the DNA is TGTGCCAGTAGTAAGCATAGCGGCCAAGAGACCCAGTACTTC. Translation: CASSKHSGQETQYF.

The table lists this clone with a count of one. This chain uses TRBV5-5 with TRBJ1-2, with a tentative D call TRBD1 (5 bases). This CDR3 region has 12 residues. Germline assignment: CDR1 SGHKS and CDR2 YYEKEE (reference sequence). The V end was cut by 0 bases, the J end by 8 bases, with 8 bases between. The CDR3 nucleotides read TGTGCCAGCAGCTTGGAGGGGCGAGGCTACACCTTC. It encodes CASSLEGRGYTF.

V and J are TRBV6-5 and TRBJ1-1; D is ambiguous. The CDR3 spans 11 residues. Germline CDR1 reads MNHEY; CDR2 reads SVGAGI. V lost 6 bases and J lost 3, with 5 bases in between. In DNA, the CDR3 is TGTGCCAGCAGCCAGTACACTGAAGCTTTCTTT. Amino acids: CASSQYTEAFF.

The chain links TRBV30 to TRBJ1-2; tentative D call: TRBD1 (5 bases). V was pared by 0 bases and J by 7 bases, with 12 bases between. Germline V gives CDR1 GTSNPN, CDR2 SVGIG (reference sequence). This CDR3 has 13 residues. DNA of the CDR3: TGTGCCTGGAGTGTACAGTCAGGGAGTGGCTACACCTTC. This codes for CAWSVQSGSGYTF.

The chain combines TRBV6-1 with TRBJ2-7, with D perhaps assigned TRBD1 or TRBD2 (5 bases each). The length of the CDR3 is 12 residues. Germline V gene sequence: CDR1 MNHNS, CDR2 SASEGT. Trimming removed 1 base from V and 5 bases from J, with 6 bases in between. CDR3 in amino acids: CASSEVGDEQYF. CDR3 DNA: TGTGCCAGCAGTGAAGTGGGGGACGAGCAGTACTTC.

The chain uses TRBV10-1 and TRBJ2-7, with D hard to call. Germline CDR1 reads WNHNN; CDR2 reads SYGVQD (reference sequence). The CDR3 runs to 13 residues. Trimming took off 4 bases at V and 3 bases at J, with 10 bases between the two ends. CDR3: CASSGRVGYEQYF. The CDR3 DNA is TGCGCCAGCAGTGGAAGGGTGGGCTACGAGCAGTACTTC.

The V and J genes are TRBV5-6 and TRBJ1-2, with D possibly being TRBD1 (6 bases). CDR1 is SGHDT, CDR2 YYEEEE, per germline. The CDR3 contains 15 residues. V dropped 2 bases and J dropped 3 bases, with 14 bases sitting between them. CDR3 DNA sequence: TGTGCCAGCAGCTTCCGGGGGGCAGTGGACTATGGCTACACCTTC. It codes for CASSFRGAVDYGYTF.

The chain is built from TRBV11-2 and TRBJ2-3; D remains ambiguous. The CDR3 sequence is 16 residues long. Germline lookup yields CDR1 SGHAT and CDR2 FQNNGV. V dropped 2 bases and J dropped 2 bases, with 14 bases sitting between them. The CDR3 here is CASSLNSPHPTDTQYF. In DNA form, the CDR3 reads TGTGCCAGCAGCTTAAATTCGCCCCATCCCACAGATACGCAGTATTTT.

The chain employs TRBV24-1 and TRBJ1-2; 9 bases agree with TRBD1. The CDR3 is 14 residues long. In germline, CDR1 is KGHDR, CDR2 SFDVKD. The V segment lost 0 bases and the J segment 6 bases; nucleotides outside the gene matches: 1. The chain's CDR3 is CATSDLGQGNGYTF. The CDR3 DNA is TGTGCCACCAGTGATTTGGGACAGGGGAATGGCTACACCTTC.

V and J are TRBV19 and TRBJ2-3, with D unresolved. The ends were cut back, 7 bases at V and 4 bases at J, with 15 bases in the middle. Germline values: CDR1 LNHDA, CDR2 SQIVND (reference sequence). There are 14 residues in the CDR3. The CDR3 bases are TGTGCCAGTAAAGGGCCAGTCCGTGCAGATACGCAGTATTTT. Protein: CASKGPVRADTQYF.

This chain links TRBV9 with TRBJ1-4; 8 bases are a match to TRBD1. The CDR3 spans 15 residues. CDR1 and CDR2 from the germline V gene are SGDLS and YYNGEE. The junction had 6 bases not matched to a gene; V was cut back by 4 bases and J by 4 bases. CDR3 in DNA: TGTGCCAGCAGCCTTGGGACAGGATTTAATGAAAAACTGTTTTTT. It translates to CASSLGTGFNEKLFF.

The J gene is TRBJ2-5, the V gene TRBV27; 10 bases map to TRBD1. CDR1 is MNHEY, CDR2 SMNVEV, per germline (reference sequence). CDR3 length: 13 residues. V shed 6 bases, J shed 4 bases, and the junction held 2 bases outside the gene matches. The CDR3 nucleotides read TGTGCCAGCAGGAGACAGGGGGCAGAGACCCAGTACTTC. This codes for CASRRQGAETQYF.

The chain recombines TRBV6-5 with TRBJ1-2; D uncertain. From germline, CDR1 is MNHEY and CDR2 SVGAGI. With 0 bases removed from V and 5 bases from J, the gap between germline ends came to 16 bases. This CDR3 comprises 16 residues. CDR3 nucleotide sequence: TGTGCCAGCAGTTACTCGATCCAGGCACTTTATTATGGCTACACCTTC. It is translated as CASSYSIQALYYGYTF.

The V call is TRBV5-6, the J call TRBJ1-6; D is unresolved. Germline V CDR1 and CDR2: SGHDT, YYEEEE. V was trimmed by 3 bases and J by 2 bases, leaving 0 bases between them. The CDR3 loop spans 12 amino acids. CDR3 sequence: CASSSYNSPLHF. CDR3 DNA: TGTGCCAGCAGCTCCTATAATTCACCCCTCCACTTT.

The rearrangement joins TRBV6-6 to TRBJ1-2, with D unclear. This CDR3 has 11 residues. V dropped 7 bases and J dropped 5 bases, with 8 bases sitting between them. Germline CDR1 MNHNY, CDR2 SVGAGI (reference sequence). CDR3 nucleotides: TGTGCCAGCACCGGGAAATATGGCTACACCTTC. It translates to CASTGKYGYTF.

CDR3 amino acids: CASSREAGEQFF. DNA for the CDR3: TGTGCCAGCAGCCGAGAGGCCGGTGAGCAGTTCTTC. The chain carries TRBV7-2 and TRBJ2-1; D not certain. This CDR3 spans 12 amino acids. The V end was cut by 5 bases, the J end by 9 bases, with 11 bases between. CDR1 and CDR2 (germline): SGHTA, FQGNSA.

The chain employs TRBV24-1 and TRBJ2-7; 12 bases are shared with TRBD2. Losses at the gene ends were 12 bases for V and 2 bases for J; bases not matched to a gene: 13. CDR3 length equals 16 residues. CDR1 and CDR2 from the germline V gene are KGHDR and SFDVKD. CDR3 in DNA: TGTGCCTCCGAATTTGGACTAGCGGGGCACCCCTACGAGCAGTACTTC. Protein: CASEFGLAGHPYEQYF.

Comment on this clone: Different DNA sequences within this sample yield the same CDR3. This chain links TRBV9 with TRBJ1-3; D gene uncertain. The germline gives CDR1 SGDLS, CDR2 YYNGEE. V lost 2 bases and J 4 bases, leaving 1 base between the germline ends. The CDR3 is 11 amino acids. This CDR3 is CASSVGNTIYF. CDR3 nucleotides: TGTGCCAGCAGCGTCGGAAACACCATATATTTT.

The CDR3 nucleotides read TGTGCCAGCAGCAAGGACAGCGAAGATTTAGTGGAGAATTCACCCCTCCACTTT. It translates to CASSKDSEDLVENSPLHF. The chain carries TRBV21-1 and TRBJ1-6; the table calls TRBD1, which could not be checked here. TRBV21-1 is tagged as a pseudogene. CDR3 length equals 18 residues.

The chain joins TRBV25-1 to TRBJ2-6, with TRBD2 matching over 10 bases. The trim removed 5 bases at V and 3 bases at J, leaving 4 bases unmatched. The CDR3 totals 16 residues. CDR1 and CDR2 (germline): MGHDK, SYGVNS. CDR3 nucleotides: TGTGCCAGCAGTTCTAGCGGGAGTCTTGGGGCCAACGTCCTGACTTTC. It codes for CASSSSGSLGANVLTF.

A single count supports this clone. J is TRBJ2-3 and V is TRBV24-1; 8 bases line up with TRBD2. J gave up 3 bases and V 5 bases, and 3 bases lay outside the gene matches. CDR1 is KGHDR, CDR2 SFDVKD, per germline. CDR3 length: 14 amino acids. CDR3 nucleotides: TGTGCCACCAGTGTTGCTAGCGGGACAGATACGCAGTATTTT. Its protein is CATSVASGTDTQYF.

V is TRBV20-1 and J is TRBJ2-5; 8 nucleotides align to TRBD1. The junction had 3 bases not matched to a gene; V was cut back by 3 bases and J by 3 bases. The CDR3 totals 13 residues. Germline CDR1 DFQATT, CDR2 SNEGSKA (reference sequence). For the CDR3, the DNA is TGCAGTGCTAGTGAGGACAGGGAAGAGACCCAGTACTTC. Its translation: CSASEDREETQYF.

The rearrangement links TRBV3-1 (or the pseudogene TRBV3-2) to TRBJ2-7, with 9 bases fitting TRBD2. V was pared by 2 bases and J by 4 bases, with 9 bases of the junction left unmatched. The CDR3 totals 16 residues. Germline assignment: CDR1 LGHDT and CDR2 YNNKEL (reference sequence). The CDR3 DNA reads TGTGCCAGCAGCCAAAGAGCGATAGCGGGAGCGTACGAGCAGTACTTC. This codes for CASSQRAIAGAYEQYF.

This clone was seen just once. The chain links TRBV7-9 to TRBJ1-1; D uncertain. Germline V gene sequence: CDR1 SEHNR, CDR2 FQNEAQ (reference sequence). The CDR3 is 15 amino acids. Trimming shortened V by 5 bases and J by 7 bases, and 20 bases separated the two germline ends. CDR3 region: CASSLEYKKGFEAFF. CDR3 sequence (DNA): TGTGCCAGCAGCCTAGAATACAAAAAGGGCTTTGAAGCTTTCTTT.

The V call is TRBV10-3, the J call TRBJ2-1, with 14 bases identical to TRBD2. The CDR3 sequence is 15 residues long. Germline trimming cut 4 bases from V and 6 bases from J; bases unmatched to any gene: 2. In germline, CDR1 is ENHRY, CDR2 SYGVKD. The CDR3 DNA is TGTGCCATCAGTGGACTAGCGGGGGGGCCCAATGAGCAGTTCTTC. This encodes CAISGLAGGPNEQFF.